The entry below gives a single T cell receptor beta chain sequence along with its context. The antigen remains unidentified. Isolated RNA was reverse transcribed in full, so expressed TCRB transcripts were sequenced. The study sequenced naive, central memory and regulatory T cell samples to an average of about 3.5 million reads. Sequencing was performed with immunoSEQ multiplex PCR; in TCRdb, only in-frame clones are kept and a portion is missing. Of about 740,000 clones listed, roughly 12% were seen once; the top ten hold 0.022%. The sample is drawn from a study of beta chain features in type 1 diabetes. Whole-study findings and limits: Type 1 diabetes patients showed a moderate but significant shortening of TCRB CDR3s in all four CD4+ subsets.

Each sorted fraction was over 95% pure. Germline values: CDR1 ENHRY, CDR2 SYGVKD. V was shortened by 2 bases and J by 2 bases, with 13 bases between the two germline ends. The CDR3 is 15 residues long. The clonotype was recovered from a man between 18 and 35 years old with type 1 diabetes. This sequence joins TRBV10-3 and TRBJ2-7; no clear D. Sequenced material: naive CD4+ T cells from blood. The CDR3 nucleotides are TGTGCCATCAGTGAGGGGTCCGCTCAAGCCTACGAGCAGTACTTC. As protein: CAISEGSAQAYEQYF.